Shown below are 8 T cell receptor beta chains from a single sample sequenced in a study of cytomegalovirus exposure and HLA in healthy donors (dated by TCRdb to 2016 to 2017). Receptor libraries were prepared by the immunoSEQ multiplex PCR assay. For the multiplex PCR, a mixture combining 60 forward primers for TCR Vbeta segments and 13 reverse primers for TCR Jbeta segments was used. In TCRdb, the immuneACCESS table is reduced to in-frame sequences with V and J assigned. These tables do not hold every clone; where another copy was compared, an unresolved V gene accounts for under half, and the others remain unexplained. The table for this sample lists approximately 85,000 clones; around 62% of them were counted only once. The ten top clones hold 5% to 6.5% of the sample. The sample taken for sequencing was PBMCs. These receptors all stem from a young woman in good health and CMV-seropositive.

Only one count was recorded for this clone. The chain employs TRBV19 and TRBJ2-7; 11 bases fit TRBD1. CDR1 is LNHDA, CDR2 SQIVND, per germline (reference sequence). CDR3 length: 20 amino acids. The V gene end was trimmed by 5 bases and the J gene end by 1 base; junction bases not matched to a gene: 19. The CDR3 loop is CASSPKALWTGGSRSYEQYF. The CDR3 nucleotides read TGTGCCAGTAGTCCAAAGGCGCTTTGGACAGGGGGCAGTAGGTCCTACGAGCAGTACTTC.

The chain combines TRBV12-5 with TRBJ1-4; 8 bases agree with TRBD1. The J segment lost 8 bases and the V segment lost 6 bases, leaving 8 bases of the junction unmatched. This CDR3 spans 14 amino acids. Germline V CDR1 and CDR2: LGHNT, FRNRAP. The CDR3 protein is CASGQTGGGEKLFF. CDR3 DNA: TGTGCTAGTGGCCAAACAGGGGGAGGGGAAAAACTGTTTTTT.

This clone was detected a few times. CDR3 residues: CASSRGGADTDTQYF. Written as DNA, the CDR3 is TGTGCCAGCAGTCGCGGGGGGGCCGACACAGATACGCAGTATTTT. The rearrangement joins TRBV6-6 to TRBJ2-3, with TRBD2 matching over 9 bases. Germline V gives CDR1 MNHNY, CDR2 SVGAGI (reference sequence). V lost 5 bases, J lost 2 bases, and 5 bases stayed unmatched. The CDR3 spans 15 residues.

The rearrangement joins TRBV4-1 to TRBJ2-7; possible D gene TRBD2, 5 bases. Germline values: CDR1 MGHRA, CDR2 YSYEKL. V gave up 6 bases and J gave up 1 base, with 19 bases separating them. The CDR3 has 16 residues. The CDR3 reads CASRSQAALGSYEQYF. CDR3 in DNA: TGCGCCAGCAGGTCCCAGGCGGCACTAGGATCCTACGAGCAGTACTTC.

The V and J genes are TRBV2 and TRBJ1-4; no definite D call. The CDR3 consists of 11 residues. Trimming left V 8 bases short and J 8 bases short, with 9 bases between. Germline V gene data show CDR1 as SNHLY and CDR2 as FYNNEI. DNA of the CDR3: TGTGCCAGCTTAAGCATGGAAAAACTGTTTTTT. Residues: CASLSMEKLFF. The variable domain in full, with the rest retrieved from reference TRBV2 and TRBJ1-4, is EPEVTQTPSHQVTQMGQEVILRCVPISNHLYFYWYRQILGQKVEFLVSFYNNEISEKSEIFDDQFSVERPDGSNFTLKIRSTKLEDSAMYFCASLSMEKLFFGSGTQLSVL.

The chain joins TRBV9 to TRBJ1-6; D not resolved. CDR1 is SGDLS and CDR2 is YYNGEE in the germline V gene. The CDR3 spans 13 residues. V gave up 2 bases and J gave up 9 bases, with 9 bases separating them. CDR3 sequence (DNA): TGTGCCAGCAGCGTTCTAGAGGTTTCACCCCTCCACTTT. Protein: CASSVLEVSPLHF. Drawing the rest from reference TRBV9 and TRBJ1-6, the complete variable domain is DSGVTQTPKHLITATGQRVTLRCSPRSGDLSVYWYQQSLDQGLQFLIQYYNGEERAKGNILERFSAQQFPDLHSELNLSSLELGDSALYFCASSVLEVSPLHFGNGTRLTVT.

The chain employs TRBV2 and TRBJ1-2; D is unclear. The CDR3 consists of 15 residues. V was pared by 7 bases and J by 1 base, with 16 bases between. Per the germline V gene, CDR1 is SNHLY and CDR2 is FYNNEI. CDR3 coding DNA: TGTGCCAGCACCCTCGACTTCTCCATTAACTATGGCTACACCTTC. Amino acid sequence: CASTLDFSINYGYTF. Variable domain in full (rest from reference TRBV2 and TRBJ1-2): EPEVTQTPSHQVTQMGQEVILRCVPISNHLYFYWYRQILGQKVEFLVSFYNNEISEKSEIFDDQFSVERPDGSNFTLKIRSTKLEDSAMYFCASTLDFSINYGYTFGSGTRLTVV.

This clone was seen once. CDR3 nucleotides: TGTGCCAGTAGTTTGATCCAGGGGGTGGGTTATCAGCCCCAGCATTTT. Residues: CASSLIQGVGYQPQHF. The V and J genes are TRBV19 and TRBJ1-5; 7 bases map to TRBD1. The CDR3 is 16 amino acids. The germline gives CDR1 LNHDA, CDR2 SQIVND (reference sequence). Trimming removed 5 bases from V and 5 bases from J; junction bases left unmatched: 12.